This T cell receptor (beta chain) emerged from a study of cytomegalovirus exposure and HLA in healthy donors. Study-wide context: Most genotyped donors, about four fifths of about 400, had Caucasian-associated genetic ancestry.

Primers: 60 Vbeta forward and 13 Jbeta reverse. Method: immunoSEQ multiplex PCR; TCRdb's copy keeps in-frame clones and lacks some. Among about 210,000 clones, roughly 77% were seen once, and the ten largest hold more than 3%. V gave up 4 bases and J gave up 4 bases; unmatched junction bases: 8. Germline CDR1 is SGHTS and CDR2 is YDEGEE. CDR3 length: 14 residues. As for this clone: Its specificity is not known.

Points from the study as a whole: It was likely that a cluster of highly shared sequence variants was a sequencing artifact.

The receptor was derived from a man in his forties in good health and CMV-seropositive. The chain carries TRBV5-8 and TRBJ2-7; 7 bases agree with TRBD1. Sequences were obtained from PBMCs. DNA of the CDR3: TGTGCCAGCAGCGCCACCGGGACAGAATACGAGCAGTACTTC. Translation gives CASSATGTEYEQYF.